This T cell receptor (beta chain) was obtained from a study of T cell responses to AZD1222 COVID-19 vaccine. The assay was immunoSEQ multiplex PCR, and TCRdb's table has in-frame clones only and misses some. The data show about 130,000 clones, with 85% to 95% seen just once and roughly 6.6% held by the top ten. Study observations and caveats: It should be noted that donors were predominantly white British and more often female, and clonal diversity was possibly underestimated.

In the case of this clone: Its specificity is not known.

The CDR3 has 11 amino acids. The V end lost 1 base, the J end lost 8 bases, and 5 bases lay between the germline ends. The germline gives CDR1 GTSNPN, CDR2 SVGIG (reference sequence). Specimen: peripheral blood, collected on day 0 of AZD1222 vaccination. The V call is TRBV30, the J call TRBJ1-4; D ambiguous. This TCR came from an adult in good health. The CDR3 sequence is CAWSDPEKLFF. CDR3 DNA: TGTGCCTGGAGTGATCCCGAAAAACTGTTTTTT.